The source of this T cell receptor beta chain is a study of cytomegalovirus exposure and HLA in healthy donors. This CDR3 has 14 residues. Germline V gene data show CDR1 as MNHEY and CDR2 as SVGAGI. The V end was cut by 0 bases, the J end by 1 base, with 7 bases between. Study-wide results and limits: Later on, a genetic analysis was performed. It linked a missense variant in DCLRE1C with V- and J-gene trimming of TCR beta. There was a cluster of highly shared sequence variants that was likely a sequencing artifact. Prior analysis indicated that the majority of TCR beta V segments exhibited productivity approximately 87% or approximately 30% of the time. As confirmed in vitro, a few CMV-associated chains were specific for CMV antigens.

To note about this clone: Its antigen is unknown.

The PCR had 60 Vbeta and 13 Jbeta primers. Profiled with immunoSEQ multiplex PCR; TCRdb holds only in-frame clones, not every one. The sample lists 120,000 to 150,000 clones, roughly 64% seen once, with 3% in the top ten. The specimen was PBMCs. This clonotype was obtained from a woman aged 25-40 years in good health and CMV-seropositive. J is TRBJ2-7 and V is TRBV6-5; maybe TRBD1 (5 bases). The CDR3 region is CASSYSGASYEQYF. The CDR3 nucleotides are TGTGCCAGCAGTTACTCAGGGGCGTCCTACGAGCAGTACTTC.